This TCR beta chain originates from a study of follicular helper T cells after annual influenza vaccination. Study at large: Across the 2013-2014, 2014-2015 and 2015-2016 vaccination seasons, some subjects were resampled.

This clone has just one count. As yet, its antigen is unknown. General observations from the study: Recurrent ICOS+CD38+ cTfh clonotypes included tetramer and AIM influenza-specific ones.

Time point of the sample: 2015-2016 season, pre-vaccination. Community-dwelling subjects without influenza vaccination in the prior 6 months were enrolled. Sequenced by immunoSEQ multiplex PCR; TCRdb stores in-frame clones only, minus some. In the table there are 9,500 to 15,000 clones, approximately 80% of which are singletons. The J segment lost 11 bases and the V segment lost 0 bases, leaving 7 bases of the junction unmatched. Per the germline V gene, CDR1 is MGHRA and CDR2 is YSYEKL. The CDR3 consists of 15 residues. Sequencing used CXCR5+ CD38- circulating T follicular helper cells from blood, obtained on the day of influenza vaccination. The subset here: circulating Tfh, non-naive CD4+CXCR5+PD-1+ (ICOS+CD38+ or ICOS-CD38-). This chain connects TRBV4-1 to TRBJ1-6; TRBD1 agrees at 7 bases. The TCR was taken from an adult who received the influenza vaccine. The CDR3 sequence: CASSQETGRTTPLHF. The CDR3 nucleotides are TGCGCCAGCAGCCAAGAGACAGGGCGGACAACACCCCTCCACTTT.